This T cell receptor beta chain was found in a study of cytomegalovirus exposure and HLA in healthy donors. Use of 60 Vbeta and 13 Jbeta primers characterized the PCR. Sequencing used immunoSEQ multiplex PCR; TCRdb keeps in-frame clones, though not all of them. Of roughly 62,000 clones in the sample, roughly 77% are singletons; the top ten hold approximately 3.3%. This CDR3 region has 12 residues. With 0 bases removed from V and 6 bases from J, the gap between germline ends came to 7 bases. Germline-derived CDR1 and CDR2 are GTSNPN and SVGIG (reference sequence). The sample was PBMCs. The chain is built from TRBV30 and TRBJ2-3; the D gene is possibly TRBD2 (5 bases). The receptor was derived from a woman between 40 and 55 years old in good health and CMV-seropositive. In nucleotides, the CDR3 is TGTGCCTGGAGTGTAATAGCGGATACGCAGTATTTT. It is translated as CAWSVIADTQYF.